A selection of T cell receptor beta chains follows, all from one sample in a study of cytotoxic CD8 clonotypes in ibrutinib-treated CLL. Using immunoSEQ multiplex PCR, the repertoire was profiled, and TCRdb retains in-frame clones only, with some absent. The sample yields roughly 50,000 clones, 57% seen once. Specimen: PBMCs, collected after 24 months of ibrutinib treatment. Every receptor here comes from a human donor with chronic lymphocytic leukemia. CDR3s include the opening cysteine and the closing phenylalanine or tryptophan. Fields, in order: J gene, D gene, clone size, V gene, CDR3 DNA, CDR3 protein. The D gene is left open where the match is weak. Some rows have no size entry. The others give once, few or many, or a class for an expanded clone.

TRBJ2-7	.	few	TRBV29-1	TGCAGCGTTGTCGTAGGCGAGCAGTACTTC	CSVVVGEQYF
TRBJ1-6	TRBD1	.	TRBV2	TGTGCCAGCAGTTTGGGACAGGGCCTTTCACCCCTCCACTTT	CASSLGQGLSPLHF
TRBJ2-7	TRBD1	.	TRBV18	TGTGCCAGCTCACTTGCAGGGGGTTCTATGGGCGAGCAGTACTTC	CASSLAGGSMGEQYF
TRBJ1-2	.	.	TRBV6-5	TGTGCCAGCAGTTACTCGAGGGCAGGGAACTATGGCTACACCTTC	CASSYSRAGNYGYTF
TRBJ1-2	.	once	TRBV5-1	TGCGCCAGCAGCTTATCGCTAAATACAGGGAACTATGGCTACACCTTC	CASSLSLNTGNYGYTF
TRBJ1-2	.	.	TRBV12-5	TGTGCTAGTGGTTTGCGGCAGACCGACTATGGCTACACCTTC	CASGLRQTDYGYTF
TRBJ1-6	.	.	TRBV27	TGTGCCAGCAGTTTCGGTTCCGATTCACCCCTCCACTTT	CASSFGSDSPLHF
TRBJ1-1	.	once	TRBV2	TGTGCCAGCAGTGAAGCTTTGATGACTGAAGCTTTCTTT	CASSEALMTEAFF
TRBJ1-1	.	.	TRBV25-1	TGTGCCAGCAGTGCTGCGGGGTCCACTGAAGCTTTCTTT	CASSAAGSTEAFF
TRBJ1-6	.	few	TRBV9	TGTGCCAGCAGCGATGGGGTTCGCGGGGGGGTCTCACCCCTCCACTTT	CASSDGVRGGVSPLHF